Described below is a single T cell receptor (beta chain) sequence and its context. These data are taken from a study of blood T cell repertoires in COVID-19. In terms of age and location, participants ranged from about 18 to 89 years and lived in about 25 US areas. Recovery among Cohort 3 donors was established by two negative PCRs, clearance, or symptom resolution. TCRdb's copy holds only in-frame clones and misses some; the assay was immunoSEQ multiplex PCR. The sample carries nearly 400,000 clones, roughly 91% recorded once. Germline CDR1 is KGHDR and CDR2 is SFDVKD. V dropped 7 bases and J dropped 1; count of bases not matched to a gene: 9. The CDR3 is 17 amino acids.

The sample comprised PBMCs or T cells enriched from blood (not recorded which). The TCR originated in a woman aged 30 to 39 who had recovered from COVID-19. The chain recombines TRBV24-1 with TRBJ2-2; 9 bases are a match to TRBD1. DNA for the CDR3: TGTGCCACCAGCTCCTTTGAGGGACAGGGGAACACCGGGGAGCTGTTTTTT. This gives the protein CATSSFEGQGNTGELFF.